This TCR beta chain was profiled in a study of cytomegalovirus exposure and HLA in healthy donors. General study results and limits: Highest at DRB1 and lowest at HLA-C, TCR association rates differed among HLA loci in a later analysis. According to the study, around 160 TCR beta chains were cytomegalovirus-associated.

The CDR3 runs to 16 residues. CDR1 MNHEY and CDR2 SVGAGI come from the germline V gene. V dropped 3 bases and J dropped 3; count of bases not matched to a gene: 9. Comments on this clone: The antigen is not known.

The PCR made use of 60 Vbeta and 13 Jbeta primers. Study processing details: In a later analysis, about 9.9 million of tens of millions of unique beta chains occurred in at least two donors. TCRdb's copy holds only in-frame clones and misses some; the assay was immunoSEQ multiplex PCR. V, J and clone size are those of that table, while D and trimming were read from the DNA. The profile shows 120,000 or so clones, about 80% of them singletons. Specimen: PBMCs. This receptor was taken from a woman aged 40 to 50 in good health and CMV-seropositive. The chain joins TRBV6-5 to TRBJ1-1; 8 bases line up with TRBD1. The CDR3 loop is CASSYFSGGRYTEAFF. The CDR3, as DNA: TGTGCCAGCAGTTATTTTTCAGGGGGCAGGTACACTGAAGCTTTCTTT.